Sequencing of this T cell receptor (beta chain) was carried out in a study of PD-1 blockade in mismatch repair-deficient tumors. As for the study in general: Patients had approximately 11 mismatch repair-deficient cancer types and were previously treated and progressing.

Study-level results: Tumor-resident clones, often undetectable pretreatment in blood, expanded then contracted after pembrolizumab.

Comment on this clone: No antigen is known for it.

CDR1 is SGHAT, CDR2 FQNNGV, per germline. This CDR3 has 12 residues. Trimming removed 7 bases at V and 6 bases at J, with 13 bases between. Sequencing used immunoSEQ multiplex PCR; TCRdb keeps in-frame clones, though not all of them. Of roughly 130,000 clones in the sample, roughly 86% were seen once. Mismatch repair deficiency was confirmed in all patients, by PCR or immunohistochemistry. The TCR-sequenced patients were a few responders to pembrolizumab. The receptor was derived from an adult with mismatch repair-deficient cancer. The J gene is TRBJ2-7, the V gene TRBV11-2; D gene ambiguous. The source was peripheral blood, collected roughly 67 weeks after starting pembrolizumab. The CDR3 here is CASTSSNREQYF. The CDR3 nucleotides read TGTGCCAGCACCTCCTCCAATCGCGAGCAGTACTTC.